These 17 T cell receptor beta chains share one sample of origin, sequenced in a study of PD-L1 blockade in urothelial cancer. Sample time point: pretreatment peripheral blood. The method was immunoSEQ multiplex PCR; TCRdb's version includes in-frame clones alone and lacks a portion of them. The table shows 90,000 or so clones, with roughly 90% occurring only once. Specimen: PBMCs, collected around atezolizumab (anti-PD-L1) treatment. The receptors here all came from a man between 60 and 75 years old with urothelial cancer.

The chain has TRBV5-1 and TRBJ2-5; TRBD1 agrees at 9 bases. J gave up 3 bases and V 4 bases, and 4 bases lay outside the gene matches. The CDR3 loop spans 14 amino acids. The germline CDR1 and CDR2 sequences are SGHRS and YFSETQ. CDR3 in DNA: TGCGCCAGCAGCGAACAGGGGGCAGAAGAGACCCAGTACTTC. It specifies CASSEQGAEETQYF.

This chain uses TRBV9 with TRBJ2-2, with 8 bases identical to TRBD2. The CDR3 consists of 15 residues. Germline assignment: CDR1 SGDLS and CDR2 YYNGEE. V shed 4 bases and J 6 bases; nucleotides not matched to a gene: 8. The CDR3, as DNA: TGTGCCAGCAGCCCTCTCGGGGGGGATCCCGGGGAGCTGTTTTTT. Translated: CASSPLGGDPGELFF.

This clone came up once. The CDR3 region has the DNA TGCAGCGTTTTCAACAGGGTGGGAGGCTACACCTTC. As protein: CSVFNRVGGYTF. The chain couples TRBV29-1 to TRBJ1-2; maybe TRBD1 (6 bases). The CDR3 covers 12 residues. The V end was cut by 5 bases, the J end by 8 bases, with 15 bases between. Per germline, CDR1 SQVTM and CDR2 ANQGSEA.

This CDR3 is CASSVRSGVYGELFF. The CDR3 DNA reads TGTGCCAGCAGCGTACGTAGCGGGGTATACGGGGAGCTGTTTTTT. The chain links TRBV9 to TRBJ2-2, with TRBD2 matching over 8 bases. Germline CDR1 is SGDLS and CDR2 is YYNGEE. V lost 1 base to trimming and J lost 7 bases; unmatched junction nucleotides: 6. This CDR3 is 15 amino acids long. Looking up the rest from reference TRBV9 and TRBJ2-2 gives the full variable domain: DSGVTQTPKHLITATGQRVTLRCSPRSGDLSVYWYQQSLDQGLQFLIQYYNGEERAKGNILERFSAQQFPDLHSELNLSSLELGDSALYFCASSVRSGVYGELFFGEGSRLTVL.

V and J are TRBV4-2 and TRBJ2-2, with D possibly being TRBD2 (6 bases). Trimming removed 1 base from V and 2 bases from J, with 11 bases in between. CDR1 is LGHNA, CDR2 YNFKEQ, per germline. This CDR3 comprises 16 residues. DNA of the CDR3: TGTGCCAGCAGCCAAGGGGTTAGCGGAAACACCGGGGAGCTGTTTTTT. It is translated as CASSQGVSGNTGELFF.

The chain uses TRBV15 and TRBJ2-5; D perhaps matches TRBD2 (5 bases). This CDR3 is built from 15 residues. Trimming cost V 5 bases and J 1 base, with 14 bases left between them. Germline values: CDR1 LNHNV, CDR2 YYDKDF (reference sequence). CDR3 bases: TGTGCCACCAGCCAAGCTCGAGGGCTCCAAGAGACCCAGTACTTC. Protein sequence: CATSQARGLQETQYF.

This chain connects TRBV7-9 to TRBJ2-2, with D uncertain. Germline V lookup: CDR1 SEHNR, CDR2 FQNEAQ (reference sequence). Trimming shortened V by 2 bases and J by 5 bases, and 9 bases separated the two germline ends. The CDR3 consists of 14 residues. DNA for the CDR3: TGTGCCAGCAGCTTACCAGGAAGGACCGGGGAGCTGTTTTTT. Translation gives CASSLPGRTGELFF.

This clone was seen once. The rearrangement links TRBV4-3 to TRBJ1-4, with D hard to call. This CDR3 has 15 amino acids. V shed 2 bases and J shed 1 base, with 8 bases lying between them. CDR1 is LGHNA and CDR2 is YSLEER in the germline V gene. CDR3 nucleotides: TGCGCCAGCAGCCAACTAGCATTAACTAATGAAAAACTGTTTTTT. Its protein product is CASSQLALTNEKLFF.

J is TRBJ1-1 and V is TRBV2; D call uncertain. V lost 8 bases and J 4 bases, leaving 11 bases between the germline ends. This CDR3 has 12 amino acids. Germline values: CDR1 SNHLY, CDR2 FYNNEI. The CDR3 reads CASSPGPTEAFF. CDR3 bases: TGTGCCAGCTCGCCTGGGCCCACTGAAGCTTTCTTT. The full variable domain, in which reference TRBV2 and TRBJ1-1 provide the parts outside the CDR3, is EPEVTQTPSHQVTQMGQEVILRCVPISNHLYFYWYRQILGQKVEFLVSFYNNEISEKSEIFDDQFSVERPDGSNFTLKIRSTKLEDSAMYFCASSPGPTEAFFGQGTRLTVV.

V gene TRBV18 combines with J gene TRBJ2-5; 8 bases are shared with TRBD2. Germline CDR1 reads KGHSH; CDR2 reads LQKENI. CDR3 length equals 15 residues. Trimming at V came to 6 bases and at J to 5 bases, leaving 11 bases not matched to a gene. CDR3 amino acids: CASSRTGGPEETQYF. In nucleotides, the CDR3 is TGTGCCAGCTCCCGAACGGGGGGGCCTGAGGAGACCCAGTACTTC.

The chain is built from TRBV28 and TRBJ1-2; D unresolved. This CDR3 has 12 amino acids. Trimming stripped 4 bases from V and 8 bases from J, with 11 bases between. Germline lookup yields CDR1 MDHEN and CDR2 SYDVKM. This CDR3 reads CASSSGPGGYTF. The DNA for the CDR3 is TGTGCCAGCAGTTCAGGTCCGGGGGGCTACACCTTC.

The chain is built from TRBV5-1 and TRBJ1-1; a possible D gene is TRBD1 (5 bases). CDR1 is SGHRS, CDR2 YFSETQ, per germline. This CDR3 comprises 16 residues. Trimming shortened V by 4 bases and J by 0 bases, and 16 bases separated the two germline ends. CDR3 protein: CASSPGSGGMNTEAFF. The CDR3 nucleotides read TGCGCCAGCAGCCCAGGATCGGGGGGGATGAACACTGAAGCTTTCTTT.

The gene calls are TRBV30 and TRBJ1-3, with unresolved D. V was shortened by 2 bases and J by 4 bases, with 18 bases between the two germline ends. CDR3 length: 16 amino acids. Germline CDR1 is GTSNPN and CDR2 is SVGIG (reference sequence). DNA of the CDR3: TGTGCCTGGAGTCCCGCCCCGACGGCGGGAGGAAACACCATATATTTT. It yields the protein CAWSPAPTAGGNTIYF.

CDR3 bases: TGTGCCAGTAGTATATTCGCGGCGGGAGGGCCTTATGGTGAGCAGTTCTTC. It yields the protein CASSIFAAGGPYGEQFF. The chain links TRBV19 to TRBJ2-1; 9 nucleotides agree with TRBD2. The CDR3 length is 17 residues. Germline V gene lookup returns CDR1 LNHDA and CDR2 SQIVND (reference sequence). The ends lost 2 bases at V and 9 bases at J; junction bases unmatched: 14.

This chain connects TRBV28 to TRBJ2-1; 7 positions agree with TRBD2. Trimming cost V 4 bases and J 0 bases; bases outside gene matches: 3. There are 15 residues in the CDR3. CDR1 MDHEN and CDR2 SYDVKM come from the germline V gene. The CDR3 reads CASSWGGSSYNEQFF. The DNA of the CDR3 is TGTGCCAGCAGTTGGGGCGGGAGCTCCTACAATGAGCAGTTCTTC.

The CDR3 nucleotides read TGTGCCAGCAGTGGACAGCAGAACACTGAAGCTTTCTTT. This gives the protein CASSGQQNTEAFF. The rearrangement uses TRBV6-1 and TRBJ1-1, with TRBD1 as a possible D gene (5 bases). The CDR3 consists of 13 residues. Trimming stripped 4 bases from V and 1 base from J, with 7 bases between. Germline CDR1 is MNHNS and CDR2 is SASEGT.

V and J are TRBV4-1 and TRBJ2-3; TRBD1 matches at 8 bases. Unmatched junction bases numbered 6, after V lost 1 base and J lost 3 bases. CDR3 length: 16 residues. Germline CDR1 and CDR2: MGHRA and YSYEKL. CDR3 loop: CASSQGGQAGTDTQYF. CDR3 coding DNA: TGCGCCAGCAGCCAAGGGGGACAGGCCGGGACAGATACGCAGTATTTT.